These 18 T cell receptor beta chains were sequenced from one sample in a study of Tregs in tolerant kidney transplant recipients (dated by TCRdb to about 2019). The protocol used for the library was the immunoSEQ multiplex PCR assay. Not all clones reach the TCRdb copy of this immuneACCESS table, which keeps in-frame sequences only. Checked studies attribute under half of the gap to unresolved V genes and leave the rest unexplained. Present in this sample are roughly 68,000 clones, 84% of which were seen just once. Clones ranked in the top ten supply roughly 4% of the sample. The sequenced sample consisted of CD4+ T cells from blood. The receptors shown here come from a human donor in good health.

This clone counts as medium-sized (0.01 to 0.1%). CDR3 coding DNA: TGTGCCAGCAGAGGGCAAAACTATGGCTACACCTTC. It yields the protein CASRGQNYGYTF. This chain connects TRBV27 to TRBJ1-2; D gene unclear. The CDR3 extends over 12 amino acids. Looked up from germline, CDR1 is MNHEY and CDR2 is SMNVEV (reference sequence). The V end lost 6 bases, the J end lost 2 bases, and 7 bases lay between the germline ends.

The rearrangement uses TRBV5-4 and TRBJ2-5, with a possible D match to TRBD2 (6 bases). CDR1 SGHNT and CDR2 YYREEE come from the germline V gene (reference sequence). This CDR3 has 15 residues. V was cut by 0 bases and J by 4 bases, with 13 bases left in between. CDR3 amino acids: CASSLAGGSRETQYF. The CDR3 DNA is TGTGCCAGCAGCTTGGCCGGGGGTTCAAGAGAGACCCAGTACTTC.

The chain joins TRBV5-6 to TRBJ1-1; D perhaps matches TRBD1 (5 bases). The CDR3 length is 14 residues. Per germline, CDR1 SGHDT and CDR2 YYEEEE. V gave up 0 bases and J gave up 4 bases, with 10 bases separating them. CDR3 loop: CASSLDPGPTEAFF. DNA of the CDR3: TGTGCCAGCAGCTTGGACCCAGGGCCCACTGAAGCTTTCTTT.

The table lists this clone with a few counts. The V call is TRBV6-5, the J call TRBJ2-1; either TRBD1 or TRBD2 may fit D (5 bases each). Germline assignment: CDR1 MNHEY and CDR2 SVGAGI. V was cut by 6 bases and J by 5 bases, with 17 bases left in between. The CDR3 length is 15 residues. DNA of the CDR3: TGTGCCAGCAGCCAGGGAGATATGGAGGACAATGAGCAGTTCTTC. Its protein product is CASSQGDMEDNEQFF.

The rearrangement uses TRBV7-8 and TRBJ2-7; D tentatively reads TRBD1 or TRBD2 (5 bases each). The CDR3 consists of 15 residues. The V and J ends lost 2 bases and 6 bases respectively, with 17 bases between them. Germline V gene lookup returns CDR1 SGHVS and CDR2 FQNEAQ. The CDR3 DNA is TGTGCCAGCAGCTTATGGCCAGGGCCCGAGGGCGAGCAGTACTTC. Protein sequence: CASSLWPGPEGEQYF.

The CDR3 DNA reads as TGTGCCAGCAGTCTCACAGGGGAGCAAGAGACCCAGTACTTC. The encoded protein is CASSLTGEQETQYF. This chain connects TRBV6-6 to TRBJ2-5; 7 bases line up with TRBD1. This CDR3 is 14 amino acids long. With 5 bases clipped from V and 2 bases from J, the junction kept 5 bases outside the gene matches. Germline V gives CDR1 MNHNY, CDR2 SVGAGI (reference sequence).

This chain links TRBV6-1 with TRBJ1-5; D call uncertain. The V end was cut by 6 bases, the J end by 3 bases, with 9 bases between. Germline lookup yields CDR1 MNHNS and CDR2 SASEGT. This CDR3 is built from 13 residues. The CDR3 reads CASSGWLNQPQHF. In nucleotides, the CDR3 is TGTGCCAGCAGCGGTTGGCTCAATCAGCCCCAGCATTTT.

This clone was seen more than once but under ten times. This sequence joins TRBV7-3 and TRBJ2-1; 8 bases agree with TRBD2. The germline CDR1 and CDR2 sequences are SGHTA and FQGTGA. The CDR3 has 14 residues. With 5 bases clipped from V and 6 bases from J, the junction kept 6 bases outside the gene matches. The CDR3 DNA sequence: TGTGCCAGCAGCATGAGCGGGAGTCTCAATGAGCAGTTCTTC. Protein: CASSMSGSLNEQFF.

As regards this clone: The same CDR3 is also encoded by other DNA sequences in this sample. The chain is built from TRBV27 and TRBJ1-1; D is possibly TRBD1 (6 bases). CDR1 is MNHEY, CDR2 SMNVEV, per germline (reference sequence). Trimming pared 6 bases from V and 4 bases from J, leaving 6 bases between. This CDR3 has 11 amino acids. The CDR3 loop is CASSRGTEAFF. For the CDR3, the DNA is TGTGCCAGCAGCAGGGGCACTGAAGCTTTCTTT.

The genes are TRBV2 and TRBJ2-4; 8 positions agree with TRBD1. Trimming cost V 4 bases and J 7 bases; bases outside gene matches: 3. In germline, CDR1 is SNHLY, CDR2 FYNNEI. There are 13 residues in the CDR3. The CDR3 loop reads CASSGDRGNIQYF. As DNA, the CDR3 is TGTGCCAGCAGTGGAGACAGGGGTAACATTCAGTACTTC.

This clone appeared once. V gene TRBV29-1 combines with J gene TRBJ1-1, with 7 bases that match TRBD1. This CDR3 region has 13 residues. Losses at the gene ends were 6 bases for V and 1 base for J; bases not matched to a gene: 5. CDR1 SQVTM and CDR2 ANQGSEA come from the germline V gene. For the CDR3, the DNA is TGCAGCGTCCGACAGGGCGGGAACACTGAAGCTTTCTTT. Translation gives CSVRQGGNTEAFF.

The CDR3 here is CASSLAGGAGGYTF. The CDR3, as DNA: TGTGCCAGCAGCTTAGCAGGGGGCGCGGGTGGCTACACCTTC. The chain uses TRBV7-2 and TRBJ1-2; TRBD1 agrees at 7 bases. V shed 0 bases, J shed 7 bases, and the junction held 5 bases outside the gene matches. The CDR3 contains 14 residues. Germline lookup yields CDR1 SGHTA and CDR2 FQGNSA.

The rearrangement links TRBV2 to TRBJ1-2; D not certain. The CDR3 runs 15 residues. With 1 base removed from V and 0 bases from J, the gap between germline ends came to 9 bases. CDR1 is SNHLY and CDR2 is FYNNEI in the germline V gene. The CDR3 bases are TGTGCCAGCAGTGAAGAACCGTTAGCTAACTATGGCTACACCTTC. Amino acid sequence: CASSEEPLANYGYTF.

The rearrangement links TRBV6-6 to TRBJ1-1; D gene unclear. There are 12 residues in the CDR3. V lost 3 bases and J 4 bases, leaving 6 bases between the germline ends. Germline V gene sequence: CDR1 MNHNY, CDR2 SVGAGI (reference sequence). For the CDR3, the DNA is TGTGCCAGCAGTTATCAGGTCACTGAAGCTTTCTTT. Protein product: CASSYQVTEAFF.

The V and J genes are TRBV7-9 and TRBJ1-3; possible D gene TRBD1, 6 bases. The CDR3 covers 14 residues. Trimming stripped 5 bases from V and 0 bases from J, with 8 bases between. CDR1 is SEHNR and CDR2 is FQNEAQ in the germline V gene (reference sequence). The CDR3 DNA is TGTGCCAGCAGCCACAGGGTCTCTGGAAACACCATATATTTT. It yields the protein CASSHRVSGNTIYF.

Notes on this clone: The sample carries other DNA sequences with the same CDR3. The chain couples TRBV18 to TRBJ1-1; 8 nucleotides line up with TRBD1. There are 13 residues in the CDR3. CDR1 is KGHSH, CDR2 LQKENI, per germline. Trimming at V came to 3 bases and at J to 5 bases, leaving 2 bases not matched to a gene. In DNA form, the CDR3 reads TGTGCCAGCTCACCGGACAGGGTGACTGAAGCTTTCTTT. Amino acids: CASSPDRVTEAFF.

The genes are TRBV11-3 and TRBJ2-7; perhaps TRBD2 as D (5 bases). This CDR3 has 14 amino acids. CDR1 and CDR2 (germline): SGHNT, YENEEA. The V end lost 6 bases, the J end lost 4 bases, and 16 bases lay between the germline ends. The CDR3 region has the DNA TGTGCCAGCAGTCAATTTGGACTTAGTTACGAGCAGTACTTC. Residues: CASSQFGLSYEQYF.

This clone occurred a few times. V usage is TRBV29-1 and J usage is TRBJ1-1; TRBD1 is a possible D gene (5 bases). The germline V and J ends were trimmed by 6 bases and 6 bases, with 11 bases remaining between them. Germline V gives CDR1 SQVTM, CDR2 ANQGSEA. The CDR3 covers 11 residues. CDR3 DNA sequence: TGCAGCGTGGGGGGGAGGTCTGAAGCTTTCTTT. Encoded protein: CSVGGRSEAFF.